One sample yielded the 23 T cell receptor beta chains listed below, sequenced in a study of B cell selection in AIRE deficiency. Profiled with immunoSEQ multiplex PCR; TCRdb holds only in-frame clones, not every one. In the table there are tens of thousands of clones, less than 97% of which are singletons. CD4+CD127+ cells were sorted as the conventional CD4 T cells. Sequenced input: CD4+CD127+ conventional T cells sorted from PBMCs. The receptors were sampled from a human donor in good health.

The V gene is TRBV5-4, the J gene TRBJ2-7; D remains unclear. V was shortened by 4 bases and J by 2 bases, with 10 bases between the two germline ends. The CDR3 is 13 amino acids. CDR1 is SGHNT, CDR2 YYREEE, per germline (reference sequence). The CDR3 bases are TGTGCCAGCAGCCCCCGCGGACCCTACGAGCAGTACTTC. Residues: CASSPRGPYEQYF.

The chain couples TRBV9 to TRBJ2-1, with TRBD2 identical over 9 bases. Germline V gives CDR1 SGDLS, CDR2 YYNGEE. The length of the CDR3 is 16 residues. J lost 7 bases, V lost 4 bases, and 12 bases had no gene match. The CDR3 coding sequence is TGTGCCAGCAGCCCCCGGGCGCTAGCGGGAAGTAATGAGCAGTTCTTC. Protein product: CASSPRALAGSNEQFF.

This rearrangement joins TRBV4-2 to TRBJ2-5; TRBD2 matches 13 bases. CDR3 length equals 15 residues. CDR1 and CDR2 (germline): LGHNA, YNFKEQ. With V trimmed by 5 bases and J by 4 bases, 4 bases remained unmatched. The CDR3 DNA follows: TGTGCCAGCAGCTCAAGACTAGCGGGAGGAGAGACCCAGTACTTC. Protein sequence: CASSSRLAGGETQYF.

The chain combines TRBV29-1 with TRBJ2-2; D is possibly TRBD1 (6 bases). Trimming removed 7 bases from V and 0 bases from J, with 12 bases in between. Germline V gene data show CDR1 as SQVTM and CDR2 as ANQGSEA. The CDR3 is 14 amino acids. In DNA form, the CDR3 reads TGCAGCGCCGGGGACACCGCGAACACCGGGGAGCTGTTTTTT. Translated: CSAGDTANTGELFF.

In DNA form, the CDR3 reads TGTGCCAGCAGTTTAGGACTTACCCGGACTAGCGGGAGCTACGAGCAGTACTTC. This sequence encodes CASSLGLTRTSGSYEQYF. The V gene is TRBV28, the J gene TRBJ2-7; TRBD2 matches 13 bases. The germline V gene encodes CDR1 MDHEN and CDR2 SYDVKM. The CDR3 spans 18 residues. The V segment lost 2 bases and the J segment 3 bases; nucleotides outside the gene matches: 10. The full variable domain, rest sourced from reference TRBV28 and TRBJ2-7, is DVKVTQSSRYLVKRTGEKVFLECVQDMDHENMFWYRQDPGLGLRLIYFSYDVKMKEKGDIPEGYSVSREKKERFSLILESASTNQTSMYLCASSLGLTRTSGSYEQYFGPGTRLTVT.

This chain joins TRBV28 and TRBJ1-5; 8 bases are shared with TRBD1. Germline V gene sequence: CDR1 MDHEN, CDR2 SYDVKM. The CDR3 sequence is 14 residues long. V shed 9 bases, J shed 1 base, and the junction held 5 bases outside the gene matches. The CDR3, as DNA: TGTGCCAGTTATCGGACAGGGAGCAATCAGCCCCAGCATTTT. Protein: CASYRTGSNQPQHF.

This clone was counted a few times. The chain couples TRBV6-1 to TRBJ1-2; unclear D gene. The V and J ends lost 2 bases and 0 bases respectively, with 10 bases between them. The CDR3 loop spans 15 amino acids. Germline CDR1 reads MNHNS; CDR2 reads SASEGT. In DNA, the CDR3 is TGTGCCAGCAGTGAACTGGGCAGACCTAACTATGGCTACACCTTC. Translating it yields CASSELGRPNYGYTF.

This chain uses TRBV5-4 with TRBJ1-2; the match to TRBD1 covers 7 bases. The V and J ends lost 0 bases and 3 bases, in that order; junction bases with no gene match: 2. The CDR3 contains 14 residues. CDR1 SGHNT and CDR2 YYREEE come from the germline V gene (reference sequence). CDR3 in DNA: TGTGCCAGCAGCTTGGTAAGGGGGCACTATGGCTACACCTTC. It is translated as CASSLVRGHYGYTF.

The chain is built from TRBV6-5 and TRBJ2-7; 12 bases map to TRBD2. Unmatched junction bases numbered 1, after V lost 3 bases and J lost 7 bases. The CDR3 is 13 residues long. The germline V gene encodes CDR1 MNHEY and CDR2 SVGAGI. DNA for the CDR3: TGTGCCAGCAGTTATCTAGCGGGAGGGGAGCAGTACTTC. Amino acid sequence: CASSYLAGGEQYF.

J is TRBJ2-1 and V is TRBV14; 11 bases line up with TRBD2. The CDR3 spans 15 residues. Per the germline V gene, CDR1 is SGHDN and CDR2 is FVKESK. The ends lost 6 bases at V and 6 bases at J; junction bases unmatched: 7. CDR3 sequence: CASSPQGLAGNEQFF. Written as DNA, the CDR3 is TGTGCCAGCAGTCCTCAAGGACTAGCGGGCAATGAGCAGTTCTTC.

The chain recombines TRBV15 with TRBJ2-2; TRBD2 might be the D (6 bases). The V gene lost 5 bases and the J gene lost 4 bases, with 17 bases spanning the gap. The V gene's germline CDR1 is LNHNV and CDR2 YYDKDF (reference sequence). This CDR3 contains 16 residues. The chain's CDR3 is CATSAAPPSATGELFF. DNA of the CDR3: TGTGCCACCAGCGCCGCTCCACCTAGCGCCACCGGGGAGCTGTTTTTT. The complete variable domain, with remaining parts taken from reference TRBV15 and TRBJ2-2, reads DAMVIQNPRYQVTQFGKPVTLSCSQTLNHNVMYWYQQKSSQAPKLLFHYYDKDFNNEADTPDNFQSRRPNTSFCFLDIRSPGLGDTAMYLCATSAAPPSATGELFFGEGSRLTVL.

This rearrangement joins TRBV19 to TRBJ2-7, with TRBD1 matching 7 bases. Germline V gene lookup returns CDR1 LNHDA and CDR2 SQIVND (reference sequence). V shed 3 bases and J 7 bases; nucleotides not matched to a gene: 12. CDR3 length: 15 amino acids. The CDR3 sequence is CASSIGQASFSEQYF. The CDR3 region has the DNA TGTGCCAGTAGTATCGGACAGGCCTCGTTCTCAGAGCAGTACTTC.

The chain uses TRBV4-2 and TRBJ2-1; 8 positions agree with TRBD1. The CDR3 contains 15 residues. The V segment lost 6 bases and the J segment 9 bases; nucleotides outside the gene matches: 13. Germline values: CDR1 LGHNA, CDR2 YNFKEQ. This chain's CDR3 is CASSYGQGRPVEQFF. In DNA form, the CDR3 reads TGTGCCAGCAGTTACGGACAGGGCCGTCCTGTTGAGCAGTTCTTC.

V is TRBV29-1 and J is TRBJ1-1, with D tentatively TRBD1 (5 bases). Germline CDR1 and CDR2: SQVTM and ANQGSEA. V lost 4 bases to trimming and J lost 6 bases, with 9 bases between them. CDR3 length: 11 residues. CDR3 amino acids: CSVGRGPEAFF. The CDR3 DNA reads as TGCAGCGTTGGTCGGGGCCCTGAAGCTTTCTTT.

V and J are TRBV28 and TRBJ1-2; unclear D gene. Germline CDR1 and CDR2: MDHEN and SYDVKM. This CDR3 contains 15 residues. The V end lost 3 bases, the J end lost 0 bases, and 11 bases lay between the germline ends. The CDR3 DNA sequence: TGTGCCAGCAGTTTCCTAATCTCGGCTAACTATGGCTACACCTTC. Amino acid sequence: CASSFLISANYGYTF.

This sequence joins TRBV10-3 and TRBJ2-2; D gene unclear. Trimming took off 6 bases at V and 6 bases at J, with 11 bases between the two ends. This CDR3 has 13 residues. The germline V gene encodes CDR1 ENHRY and CDR2 SYGVKD. The CDR3 protein is CAISSMPPGELFF. CDR3 bases: TGTGCCATCAGCTCCATGCCGCCCGGGGAGCTGTTTTTT.

The V gene is TRBV30, the J gene TRBJ1-5; D is unresolved. There are 13 residues in the CDR3. Germline V CDR1 and CDR2: GTSNPN, SVGIG (reference sequence). Trimming pared 0 bases from V and 1 base from J, leaving 4 bases between. The chain's CDR3 is CAWSVKSNQPQHF. CDR3 nucleotide sequence: TGTGCCTGGAGTGTAAAAAGCAATCAGCCCCAGCATTTT.

CDR3 protein: CAIKGQGDEKLFF. CDR3 DNA sequence: TGTGCCATCAAAGGACAGGGGGACGAAAAACTGTTTTTT. The chain recombines TRBV10-3 with TRBJ1-4, with 10 bases aligning to TRBD1. Germline CDR1 and CDR2: ENHRY and SYGVKD. The CDR3 runs to 13 residues. With V trimmed by 7 bases and J by 8 bases, 4 bases remained unmatched.

J is TRBJ1-2 and V is TRBV9; the D is unclear. Trimming pared 0 bases from V and 3 bases from J, leaving 6 bases between. The CDR3 sequence is 13 residues long. CDR1 SGDLS and CDR2 YYNGEE come from the germline V gene. The CDR3 spells CASSVASDYGYTF. The CDR3 DNA follows: TGTGCCAGCAGCGTAGCTTCGGACTATGGCTACACCTTC.

The chain couples TRBV30 to TRBJ1-3; D call uncertain. Germline V gene lookup returns CDR1 GTSNPN and CDR2 SVGIG (reference sequence). The CDR3 has 13 residues. V shed 4 bases and J shed 0 bases, with 7 bases lying between them. This CDR3 reads CAWMSVSGNTIYF. The DNA for the CDR3 is TGTGCCTGGATGAGCGTCTCTGGAAACACCATATATTTT.

V gene TRBV6-6 combines with J gene TRBJ2-3; 9 nucleotides align to TRBD1. J gave up 4 bases and V 6 bases, and 5 bases lay outside the gene matches. This CDR3 is built from 14 residues. CDR1 and CDR2 (germline): MNHNY, SVGAGI (reference sequence). CDR3 sequence reads: CASRWDRVADTQYF. DNA for the CDR3: TGTGCCAGCAGGTGGGACAGGGTCGCAGATACGCAGTATTTT.

The chain combines TRBV7-2 with TRBJ1-3; no clear D gene. In germline, CDR1 is SGHTA, CDR2 FQGNSA. The V and J ends lost 5 bases and 4 bases respectively, with 15 bases between them. The CDR3 has 15 amino acids. CDR3 coding DNA: TGTGCCAGCAGCCCAGCTAGGGTGGCAGGAAACACCATATATTTT. This translates into CASSPARVAGNTIYF.

The CDR3 DNA reads as TGTGCCAGCAGTCTCTCGGGGGGCTTCGGCACAGATACGCAGTATTTT. Protein: CASSLSGGFGTDTQYF. The chain joins TRBV28 to TRBJ2-3; D possibly corresponds to TRBD2 (7 bases). Germline CDR1 and CDR2: MDHEN and SYDVKM. Trimming stripped 5 bases from V and 1 base from J, with 16 bases between. The CDR3 contains 16 residues.